Listed below are T cell receptor beta chains from one sample, sequenced in a study of shared clonotypes between healthy human individuals. Sequencing was performed with immunoSEQ multiplex PCR; in TCRdb, only in-frame clones are kept and a portion is missing. The sample carries around 1.4 million clones, around 98.5% recorded once. The sequenced sample was naive CD4+ T cells sorted from blood. Receptors originate from a man aged 30 to 45 in good health. Each CDR3 is given with its conserved first and last residue. Each record gives: D gene, J gene, V gene, CDR3 DNA, CDR3 protein. D genes are given only for firm matches.

>-|TRBJ1-1|TRBV10-2
TGCGCCAGCAGGGGAGTGAACACTGAAGCTTTCTTT
CASRGVNTEAFF
>-|TRBJ1-1|TRBV29-1
TGCAGCGTTCCTCGCACGGACAGAAAGGCCACTGAAGCTTTCTTT
CSVPRTDRKATEAFF
>-|TRBJ2-7|TRBV5-4
TGTGCCAGCAGCTTAGCGCCCGGCCTGCATATCCCCTACGAGCAGTACTTC
CASSLAPGLHIPYEQYF
>-|TRBJ1-5|TRBV27
TGTGCCAGCAGTTTTAGGGAGGGCCAGCCCCAGCATTTT
CASSFREGQPQHF
>-|TRBJ2-5|TRBV6-1
TGTGCCAGCACAATAACACTCAGGGCGGAGACCCAGTACTTC
CASTITLRAETQYF
>TRBD1|TRBJ1-1|TRBV19
TGTGCCAGTAGTGCTAAGACAGGGCCGGCCGGGACTGAAGCTTTCTTT
CASSAKTGPAGTEAFF
>-|TRBJ2-3|TRBV29-1
TGCAGCGTTGCAAACAGGCAGGCAGATACGCAGTATTTT
CSVANRQADTQYF
>-|TRBJ2-5|TRBV11-3
TGTGCCAGCAGCTTAGGTCAGCAAGAGACCCAGTACTTC
CASSLGQQETQYF
>-|TRBJ2-1|TRBV21-1
TGTGCCAGCTACTCTCCGGCGGGAGGGCCTTATGAGCAGTTCTTC
CASYSPAGGPYEQFF
>-|TRBJ2-5|TRBV9
TGTGCCAGCAGTCGGGCGGGACAAGAGACCCAGTACTTC
CASSRAGQETQYF
>-|TRBJ2-7|TRBV5-1
TGCGCCAGCAGCTTGGTAGGAAGCTCCTACGAGCAGTACTTC
CASSLVGSSYEQYF
>TRBD2|TRBJ2-3|TRBV5-4
TGTGCCAGCACCCCGTCGGCGGGAGGACTCCCAGATACGCAGTATTTT
CASTPSAGGLPDTQYF
>-|TRBJ1-2|TRBV7-8
TGTGCCAGCAGGGCACCGGGGGAGGATGGCTACACCTTC
CASRAPGEDGYTF
>-|TRBJ2-3|TRBV9
TGTGCCAGCAGCACCCGAGGGGGGGGCACAGATACGCAGTATTTT
CASSTRGGGTDTQYF
>-|TRBJ2-3|TRBV20-1
TGCAGTGCTCAAAGCACAGATACGCAGTATTTT
CSAQSTDTQYF
>-|TRBJ1-2|TRBV14
TGTGCCAGCAGCCGAACCTTTTACGAAGGCTACACCTTC
CASSRTFYEGYTF
>TRBD2|TRBJ2-7|TRBV18
TGTGCCAGCTCACCTCAGACTAGCGGGAGAGGCGAGCAGTACTTC
CASSPQTSGRGEQYF
>TRBD1|TRBJ2-5|TRBV5-1
TGCGCCAGCAGCTTAGCAACAGGGGGGAACCAAGAGACCCAGTACTTC
CASSLATGGNQETQYF
>-|TRBJ2-1|TRBV7-9
TGTGCCGGGGGGAGTTCCTACAATGAGCAGTTCTTC
CAGGSSYNEQFF
>TRBD1|TRBJ1-5|TRBV9
TGTGCCAGCAGCGAAGGACAGGGGGATCAGCCCCAGCATTTT
CASSEGQGDQPQHF
>-|TRBJ2-7|TRBV4-3
TGCGCCAGCAGCCAAGATATCGGCAGGGGCCTCGAGCAGTACTTC
CASSQDIGRGLEQYF
>-|TRBJ2-4|TRBV28
TGTGCCACCCAAAAGGGACGGAGAGAGAACATTCAGTACTTC
CATQKGRRENIQYF
>-|TRBJ2-5|TRBV28
TGTGCCAGCAGTCTACAGGGTCCGGGGTCCCAGTACTTC
CASSLQGPGSQYF
>-|TRBJ1-1|TRBV19
TGTGCCAGTAGTATCAGGGCCGGCACTGAAGCTTTCTTT
CASSIRAGTEAFF
>TRBD1|TRBJ2-7|TRBV9
TGTGCCAGCAGCCCCAGGGGGTCGAAGGCCACTACCTCCTACGAGCAGTACTTC
CASSPRGSKATTSYEQYF
>-|TRBJ2-7|TRBV7-2
TGTGCCAGCAGCACCACCGGGACGGGCTCCTACGAGCAGTACTTC
CASSTTGTGSYEQYF
>-|TRBJ2-7|TRBV5-4
TGTGCCAGCAGCTTTTCGTCTGCGGCGCCCTACGAGCAGTACTTC
CASSFSSAAPYEQYF
>-|TRBJ2-7|TRBV4-3
TGCGCCAGCAGCCAAGGGGAGGGGGCGCGGTACGAGCAGTACTTC
CASSQGEGARYEQYF
>TRBD2|TRBJ2-5|TRBV6-6
TGTGCCAGCAGCACGACTAGCGGGAAAGAGACCCAGTACTTC
CASSTTSGKETQYF
>-|TRBJ2-7|TRBV11-2
TGTGCCAGCAGCTTAGTTCGGCAGGGGCGCTCCTACGAGCAGTACTTC
CASSLVRQGRSYEQYF
>-|TRBJ2-1|TRBV7-8
TGTGCCAGCAGCTTACGGACAGCTCAAAGCGGCTACAATGAGCAGTTCTTC
CASSLRTAQSGYNEQFF
>TRBD1|TRBJ2-6|TRBV7-3
TGTGCCAGCAGAAAAGACAGGGACTCTGGGGCCAACGTCCTGACTTTC
CASRKDRDSGANVLTF
>TRBD1|TRBJ2-7|TRBV6-1
TGTGCCACTAGGACAGGATCGTCGTGGGAGCAGTACTTC
CATRTGSSWEQYF
>-|TRBJ2-7|TRBV18
TGTGCCAGCTCACCACTGGACAGCTCCTACGAGCAGTACTTC
CASSPLDSSYEQYF
>TRBD2|TRBJ2-7|TRBV27
TGTGCCAGCACACTCACTAGCGGGAGTATCCACGAGCAGTACTTC
CASTLTSGSIHEQYF
>-|TRBJ1-5|TRBV7-2
TGTGCCAGCAGCTTAGTACCGGGGGGTTTGGGCAGCAATCAGCCCCAGCATTTT
CASSLVPGGLGSNQPQHF